A selection of T cell receptor beta chains follows, all from one sample in a study of molecular identifiers for immune sequencing clone quantification. TCRdb reprocessed the PCR reads via MiXCR and lists one record per CDR3 protein. The sample contains approximately 63,000 distinct CDR3 sequences, around 19% of which appear only once. Sequenced: naive CD8+ T cells from blood, with Jurkat cell RNA spiked in. Receptor source: a human donor in good health. Some libraries in this study had Jurkat cell RNA spiked in. Both conserved end residues are trimmed from each CDR3.

j_call v_call cdr3_aa
TRBJ2-1 TRBV7-9 ASYWGPAYNEQF
TRBJ2-2 TRBV13 ASSSAGAGYSGELF
TRBJ1-5 TRBV2 ASSEVLWGGGNQPQH
TRBJ2-1 TRBV11-2 ASSPRDRGTANNEQF
TRBJ2-7 TRBV4-2 ASSRLPGSGIINEQY
TRBJ2-1 TRBV7-6 ASSYRQGEYNEQF
TRBJ2-4 TRBV12-5 ASARSGGGNKNIQY
TRBJ2-3 TRBV13 ASSPMGAPADTQY
TRBJ1-1 TRBV28 ASSLRGRDTEAF
TRBJ2-4 TRBV13 ASSLHLKNIQY
TRBJ2-3 TRBV2 ASSTPSGSSSDTQY
TRBJ2-7 TRBV5-6 ASSWEGQPGDYEQY
TRBJ2-1 TRBV11-2 ASSLVSGGRDRV
TRBJ2-1 TRBV29-1 SVEDPDKYNEQF
TRBJ2-5 TRBV27 ASRIQEQETQY
TRBJ2-1 TRBV19 ASTPFSGGSYNEQF
TRBJ2-7 TRBV4-2 ASSQGAGGGDEQY
TRBJ2-7 TRBV12-3/TRBV12-4 ASSFIPGQRPYEQY
TRBJ2-2 TRBV12-3/TRBV12-4 ASSPRWAGELF
TRBJ2-1 TRBV30 AWSSGTGDEQF
TRBJ2-5 TRBV4-3 ASSRTLDREETQY
TRBJ2-1 TRBV3-1 ASSQDLGGLSYNEQF
TRBJ2-7 TRBV24-1 ATSEGTSDHEQY
TRBJ2-4 TRBV5-3 ASSLMVDRLGDLAKNIQY
TRBJ2-5 TRBV7-6 ASTSWVQETQY
TRBJ2-3 TRBV7-9 ASSPTSGRARDTDTQY
TRBJ1-5 TRBV6-5 ASSYQRGGSQPQH
TRBJ2-7 TRBV4-1 ASSQELAGNDEQY
TRBJ2-3 TRBV20-1 SAEIGEGTDTQY
TRBJ1-1 TRBV28 ASSSRRATLTEAF
TRBJ1-4 TRBV4-1 ASSQGLPVLGLDEKLF
TRBJ2-7 TRBV7-9 ASSSRLAGDGDEQY
TRBJ2-3 TRBV7-6 ASSPEATDTQY
TRBJ2-3 TRBV4-2 ASSQELIPGDTQY
TRBJ2-1 TRBV30 AWGPGTSGTGYNEQF
TRBJ2-1 TRBV20-1 SARLGFSYNEQF
TRBJ2-7 TRBV6-5 ASSYVRDRDSHYYEQY
TRBJ2-3 TRBV6-1 ASSVRPSTDTQY
TRBJ1-5 TRBV15 ATSRDKAGWRNQPQH
TRBJ2-1 TRBV7-9 ASSLEHSEQF
TRBJ1-5 TRBV4-2 ASSQEQGDGQPQH
TRBJ1-5 TRBV29-1 GALGEGDMDQPQH
TRBJ2-1 TRBV28 ASSPTGIDEQF
TRBJ2-3 TRBV9 ASSAPRQGSYTDTQY
TRBJ2-5 TRBV27 ASSLVAEQETQY
TRBJ2-7 TRBV20-1 SARVNYPPSYEQY
TRBJ1-1 TRBV29-1 SALWGNTEAF
TRBJ2-3 TRBV29-1 SVVPSAGGTDTQY
TRBJ2-1 TRBV7-9 ASSPMVGWEQF
TRBJ2-1 TRBV6-5 ASRKFDGTLDHEQF
TRBJ2-5 TRBV29-1 SVEGPADNLGPERYQETQY
TRBJ2-1 TRBV24-1 ATSDFWNEQF
TRBJ2-3 TRBV14 ASSQVSGSADTQY
TRBJ2-3 TRBV24-1 ATSDTSGSLPSTDTQY